This is a list of T cell receptor beta chains from one sample in a study of cytomegalovirus exposure and HLA in healthy donors. Method: immunoSEQ multiplex PCR; TCRdb's copy keeps in-frame clones and lacks some. The table records approximately 120,000 clones, roughly four fifths of them present only once. The sample comprised PBMCs. The receptors here all came from a man aged 18 to 30 in good health and CMV-seronegative. The CDR3 runs from the conserved cysteine through the conserved F or W. Each record gives: clone size, D gene, J gene, V gene, CDR3 DNA, CDR3 protein. D genes are given only for firm matches. Only some rows state a clone size, as once, few, many or a class for expanded clones.

abundance: NA
d_gene: NA
j_gene: TRBJ1-1
v_gene: TRBV29-1
CDR3nt: TGCAGCCTGCTGGGGCAGGGAAACACTGAAGCTTTCTTT
CDR3aa: CSLLGQGNTEAFF

abundance: NA
d_gene: TRBD1
j_gene: TRBJ1-3
v_gene: TRBV7-9
CDR3nt: TGTGCCAGCAGCCCTACCGACAGGGGCTCTGGAAACACCATATATTTT
CDR3aa: CASSPTDRGSGNTIYF

abundance: NA
d_gene: NA
j_gene: TRBJ1-1
v_gene: TRBV7-2
CDR3nt: TGTGCCAGCAGCTTAAAAGTCTTCGGGGGAGCTGAAGCTTTCTTT
CDR3aa: CASSLKVFGGAEAFF

abundance: NA
d_gene: NA
j_gene: TRBJ1-1
v_gene: TRBV29-1
CDR3nt: TGCAGCGCAATGAACACTGAAGCTTTCTTT
CDR3aa: CSAMNTEAFF

abundance: NA
d_gene: NA
j_gene: TRBJ2-1
v_gene: TRBV7-9
CDR3nt: TGTGCCAGCAGGTTGCCCCCTAGGCTCGGTAATGAGCAGTTCTTC
CDR3aa: CASRLPPRLGNEQFF

abundance: NA
d_gene: TRBD1
j_gene: TRBJ2-7
v_gene: TRBV6-6
CDR3nt: TGTGCCAGCACCCCGGGACAGGGGTATTACGAGCAGTACTTC
CDR3aa: CASTPGQGYYEQYF

abundance: few
d_gene: NA
j_gene: TRBJ1-3
v_gene: TRBV11-2
CDR3nt: TGTGCCAGCAGCTTAGAAGGGGCACAGGGAAACACCATATATTTT
CDR3aa: CASSLEGAQGNTIYF

abundance: NA
d_gene: TRBD1
j_gene: TRBJ2-7
v_gene: TRBV7-9
CDR3nt: TGTGCCAGCAGCTTAGGGGCGACAGGGAGCTCCTACGAGCAGTACTTC
CDR3aa: CASSLGATGSSYEQYF

abundance: few
d_gene: NA
j_gene: TRBJ1-1
v_gene: TRBV9
CDR3nt: TGTGCCAGCAGTCCCATGGGGGCTAGGGAAGCTTTCTTT
CDR3aa: CASSPMGAREAFF

abundance: NA
d_gene: TRBD1
j_gene: TRBJ2-7
v_gene: TRBV6-5
CDR3nt: TGTGCCAGCAGCACCGGACAGGGCGCCGAGCAGTACTTC
CDR3aa: CASSTGQGAEQYF